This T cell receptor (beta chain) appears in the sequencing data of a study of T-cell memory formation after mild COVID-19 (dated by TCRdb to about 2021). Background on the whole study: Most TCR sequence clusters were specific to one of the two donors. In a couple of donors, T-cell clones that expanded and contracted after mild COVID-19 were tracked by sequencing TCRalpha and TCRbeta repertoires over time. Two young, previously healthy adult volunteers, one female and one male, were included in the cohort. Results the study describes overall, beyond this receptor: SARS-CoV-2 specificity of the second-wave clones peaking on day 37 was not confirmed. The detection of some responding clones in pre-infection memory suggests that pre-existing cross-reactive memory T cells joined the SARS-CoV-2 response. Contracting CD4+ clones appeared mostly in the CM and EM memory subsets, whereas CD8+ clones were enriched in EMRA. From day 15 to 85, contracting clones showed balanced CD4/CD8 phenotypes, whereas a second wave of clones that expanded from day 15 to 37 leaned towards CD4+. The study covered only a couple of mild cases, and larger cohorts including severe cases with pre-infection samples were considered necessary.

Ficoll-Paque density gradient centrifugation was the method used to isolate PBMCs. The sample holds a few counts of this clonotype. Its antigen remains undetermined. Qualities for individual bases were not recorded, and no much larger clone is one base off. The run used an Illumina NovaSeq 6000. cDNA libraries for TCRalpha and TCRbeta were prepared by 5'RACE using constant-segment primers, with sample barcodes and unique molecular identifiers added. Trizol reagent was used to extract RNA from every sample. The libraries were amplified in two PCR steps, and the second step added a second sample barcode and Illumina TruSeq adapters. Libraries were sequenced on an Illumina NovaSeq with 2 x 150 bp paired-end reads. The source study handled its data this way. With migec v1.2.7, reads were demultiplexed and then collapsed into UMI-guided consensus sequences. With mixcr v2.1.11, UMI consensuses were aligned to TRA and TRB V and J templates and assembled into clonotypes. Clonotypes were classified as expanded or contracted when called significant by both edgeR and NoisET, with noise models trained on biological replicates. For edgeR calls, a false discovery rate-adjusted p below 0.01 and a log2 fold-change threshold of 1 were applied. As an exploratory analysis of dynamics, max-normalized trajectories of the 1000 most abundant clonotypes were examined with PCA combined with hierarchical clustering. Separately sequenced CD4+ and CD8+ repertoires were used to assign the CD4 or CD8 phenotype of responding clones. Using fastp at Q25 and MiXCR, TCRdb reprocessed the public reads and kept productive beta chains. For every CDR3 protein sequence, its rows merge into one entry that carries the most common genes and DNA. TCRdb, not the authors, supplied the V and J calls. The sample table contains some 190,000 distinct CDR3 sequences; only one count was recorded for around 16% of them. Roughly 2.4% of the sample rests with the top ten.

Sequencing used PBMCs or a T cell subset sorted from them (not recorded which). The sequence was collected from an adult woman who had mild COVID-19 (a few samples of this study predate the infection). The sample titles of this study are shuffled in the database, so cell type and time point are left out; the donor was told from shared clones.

The DNA sequence follows: TGCGCCAGCAGCCTTATGGATAACACAGATACGCAGTATTTT. Its coded protein is CASSLMDNTDTQYF. The sequence joins TRBV5-1 to TRBJ2-3, with no reliable assignment of the D segment. V and J lose 4 bases and 2 bases, and a span of 11 bases separates them. From the germline V gene, CDR1 is SGHRS and CDR2 is YFSETQ. Measured from the cysteine to the phenylalanine, the CDR3 is 14 residues long. Only the CDR3 portion is preserved as DNA: 42 bases, with reading frame beginning at the first base.